This T cell receptor (beta chain) was identified during a study of graft-versus-host responses after intestinal transplantation. Whole-study context: Each recipient received a multivisceral, liver-intestinal, or isolated intestinal graft. Anti-thymocyte globulin was used for induction in all recipients, who then took tacrolimus and steroids for approximately 3 years. Study outcomes and limitations: Some GvH clones appeared in ileal mucosa or blood before recipient bone marrow.

Here immunoSEQ multiplex PCR was the method, and the copy in TCRdb shows in-frame clones only, minus some. The table lists about 51,000 clones, around 89% of them singletons. Comment on this clone: Its target is unknown.

The germline gives CDR1 LNHNV, CDR2 YYDKDF (reference sequence). CDR3 size: 14 residues. The V segment lost 0 bases and the J segment 7 bases; nucleotides outside the gene matches: 2. Sequenced here: unstimulated CD4+ T cells sorted from spleen or lymph node cells, sampled before transplant. The origin of this receptor is a human donor who was the organ donor for an intestinal transplant. The genes are TRBV15 and TRBJ2-1, with TRBD2 matching 8 bases. CDR3 protein: CATSREGTRNEQFF. The CDR3 nucleotides read TGTGCCACCAGCAGAGAGGGGACTAGAAATGAGCAGTTCTTC.